This TCR beta chain was observed in a study of early T cells in non-severe SARS-CoV-2 infection. Study in general: Sequencing was performed on bulk RNA from unsorted whole blood, leaving chains unpaired. Study results and caveats: Anti-spike CD8 specificities were favored by VDJdb matching, whose results missed private and CD4 specificities.

Comment on this clonotype: Its antigen is not identified.

Researchers tagged individual cDNA molecules with unique molecular identifiers. TCRdb recomputed calls from the 5' RACE reads with MiXCR, one row per CDR3 protein. The data contain tens of thousands of distinct CDR3 sequences, about 12% of them seen just once; the ten biggest clones take up over 2.5%. The germline V and J ends were trimmed by 6 bases and 5 bases, with 11 bases remaining between them. The CDR3 has 13 amino acids. CDR1 is MNHNY and CDR2 is SVGAGI in the germline V gene (reference sequence). This clonotype was sampled from an adult who was a healthcare worker with PCR-confirmed SARS-CoV-2 infection or an uninfected control (not recorded which). The sequenced material came from whole blood. The chain combines TRBV6-6 with TRBJ2-1, with D tentatively TRBD2 (5 bases). The DNA for the CDR3 is TGTGCCAGCAGGGTCGGGAACCACAATGAGCAGTTCTTC. It yields the protein CASRVGNHNEQFF.